A single sample is the source of the 27 T cell receptor beta chains below, sequenced in a study of blood T cell repertoires in COVID-19. The assay was immunoSEQ multiplex PCR, and TCRdb's table has in-frame clones only and misses some. Among tens of thousands of clones listed, around 79% were seen once. Sequencing was performed on peripheral blood. The source of these receptors is a woman between 65 and 79 years old with acute or convalescent COVID-19.

This rearrangement joins TRBV6-5 to TRBJ1-2; D is unresolved. Germline V gene sequence: CDR1 MNHEY, CDR2 SVGAGI. Trimming removed 7 bases from V and 5 bases from J, with 11 bases in between. The CDR3 covers 12 residues. CDR3 bases: TGTGCCAGCACGCATCTATCGTATGGCTACACCTTC. It codes for CASTHLSYGYTF.

CDR3: CASSIGGGTEAFF. The CDR3 DNA follows: TGTGCCAGTAGTATAGGGGGAGGTACTGAAGCTTTCTTT. The V and J genes are TRBV19 and TRBJ1-1; D remains unclear. V lost 1 base and J lost 5, with 8 bases in between. The germline CDR1 and CDR2 sequences are LNHDA and SQIVND (reference sequence). This CDR3 region has 13 residues.

The V and J genes are TRBV6-4 and TRBJ1-2; TRBD1 aligns across 7 bases. The germline CDR1 and CDR2 sequences are MRHNA and SNTAGT. Trimming removed 2 bases from V and 3 bases from J; junction bases left unmatched: 9. This CDR3 has 16 amino acids. This chain's CDR3 is CASSDQPGQNYYGYTF. The CDR3 nucleotides are TGTGCCAGCAGTGACCAACCGGGACAGAATTACTATGGCTACACCTTC.

V usage is TRBV5-6 and J usage is TRBJ2-3, with 7 bases matching TRBD2. Germline V lookup: CDR1 SGHDT, CDR2 YYEEEE. Trimming at V came to 0 bases and at J to 1 base, leaving 2 bases not matched to a gene. This CDR3 region has 15 residues. In DNA, the CDR3 is TGTGCCAGCAGCTTGGCAGCGGGGCGCACAGATACGCAGTATTTT. Translated: CASSLAAGRTDTQYF.

V usage is TRBV6-6 and J usage is TRBJ1-2; 9 positions agree with TRBD1. V was pared by 8 bases and J by 6 bases, with 13 bases of the junction left unmatched. Germline V gene lookup returns CDR1 MNHNY and CDR2 SVGAGI (reference sequence). The CDR3 runs 15 residues. CDR3 bases: TGTGCCAGCGCGCAATTACCACAGGGGGCTGATGGCTACACCTTC. This encodes CASAQLPQGADGYTF.

The genes are TRBV4-2 and TRBJ2-3, with D possibly matching TRBD2 (6 bases). CDR1 is LGHNA and CDR2 is YNFKEQ in the germline V gene. V lost 7 bases, J lost 2 bases, and 13 bases lay in between. The CDR3 covers 14 residues. The DNA of the CDR3 is TGTGCCAGCAACGATGGGGGGAACACAGATACGCAGTATTTT. It codes for CASNDGGNTDTQYF.

The chain combines TRBV5-1 with TRBJ1-4, with D uncertain. V lost 0 bases to trimming and J lost 5 bases, with 11 bases between them. Germline V gene sequence: CDR1 SGHRS, CDR2 YFSETQ. This CDR3 is 15 amino acids long. The CDR3 bases are TGCGCCAGCAGCTTGGCAGGCAGACCGAATGAAAAACTGTTTTTT. Protein: CASSLAGRPNEKLFF.

There are many counts of this clone. V and J are TRBV5-1 and TRBJ1-2; 9 bases are shared with TRBD1. V was pared by 0 bases and J by 2 bases, with 2 bases of the junction left unmatched. The germline V gene has CDR1 SGHRS and CDR2 YFSETQ. The CDR3 length is 15 residues. Here the CDR3 reads CASSLAGTGNYGYTF. The CDR3 DNA is TGCGCCAGCAGCTTGGCAGGGACAGGGAACTATGGCTACACCTTC.

This clone was counted once. The genes are TRBV5-1 and TRBJ2-7; perhaps TRBD1 as D (6 bases). CDR1 is SGHRS and CDR2 is YFSETQ in the germline V gene. V was pared by 5 bases and J by 2 bases, with 14 bases between. The CDR3 is 14 amino acids. CDR3 loop: CASSFGQIAYEQYF. The CDR3, as DNA: TGCGCCAGCAGTTTCGGACAGATAGCCTACGAGCAGTACTTC.

The chain couples TRBV13 to TRBJ1-4; 9 positions agree with TRBD1. Germline lookup yields CDR1 PRHDT and CDR2 FYEKMQ (reference sequence). The CDR3 loop spans 14 amino acids. The V and J ends lost 5 bases and 7 bases, in that order; junction bases with no gene match: 5. The CDR3 protein is CASSRWTGAEKLFF. CDR3 sequence (DNA): TGTGCCAGCAGCCGATGGACAGGGGCTGAAAAACTGTTTTTT.

The rearrangement links TRBV6-2 or TRBV6-3 to TRBJ2-7, with no clear D. Germline-derived CDR1 and CDR2 are MNHEY and SVGEGT. V was trimmed by 5 bases and J by 1 base, leaving 15 bases between them. There are 15 residues in the CDR3. This CDR3 is CASSMLGRMSYEQYV. Here the CDR3 DNA reads TGTGCCAGCAGTATGTTAGGCAGGATGTCCTACGAGCAGTACGTC.

V and J are TRBV6-1 and TRBJ1-1; tentatively, D is TRBD1 (6 bases). Trimming took off 2 bases at V and 11 bases at J, with 15 bases between the two ends. Germline CDR1 and CDR2: MNHNS and SASEGT. There are 13 residues in the CDR3. In DNA, the CDR3 is TGTGCCAGCAGTGAATCAGACAGGAGGCTGGCTTTCTTT. As protein: CASSESDRRLAFF.

This clone was counted many times. The J gene is TRBJ1-4, the V gene TRBV5-1; D possibly corresponds to TRBD1 (6 bases). V lost 4 bases and J lost 7, with 20 bases in between. Germline CDR1 and CDR2: SGHRS and YFSETQ. The CDR3 is 16 residues long. The CDR3 nucleotides are TGCGCCAGCAGCCAGGGGATTCAGGGCGGCGGTGAAAAACTGTTTTTT. This sequence encodes CASSQGIQGGGEKLFF.

This clone came up once. The chain joins TRBV5-1 to TRBJ2-1, with 8 bases that match TRBD2. Germline lookup yields CDR1 SGHRS and CDR2 YFSETQ. J lost 4 bases, V lost 5 bases, and 8 bases had no gene match. The CDR3 is 15 residues long. CDR3 amino acids: CASRDAGGSYNEQFF. CDR3 DNA: TGCGCCAGCAGAGACGCGGGGGGCTCGTACAATGAGCAGTTCTTC.

The CDR3 sequence is CASTLAGGRTGELFF. In DNA, the CDR3 is TGTGCCAGTACCTTAGCGGGGGGCCGAACCGGGGAGCTGTTTTTT. The chain carries TRBV19 and TRBJ2-2; 10 bases fit TRBD2. CDR1 is LNHDA and CDR2 is SQIVND in the germline V gene (reference sequence). V shed 7 bases and J 5 bases; nucleotides not matched to a gene: 7. The CDR3 is made up of 15 amino acids.

The chain recombines TRBV7-3 with TRBJ2-7, with TRBD2 identical over 8 bases. CDR3 length: 14 residues. Germline V gene lookup returns CDR1 SGHTA and CDR2 FQGTGA. J lost 2 bases, V lost 2 bases, and 2 bases had no gene match. The CDR3 reads CASSLGRGAYEQYF. The CDR3, as DNA: TGTGCCAGCAGCTTAGGGCGGGGGGCCTACGAGCAGTACTTC.

This clone was detected only once. The chain employs TRBV14 and TRBJ2-5; a weak D match, TRBD2 (6 bases). There are 14 residues in the CDR3. The V gene's germline CDR1 is SGHDN and CDR2 FVKESK. The ends were cut back, 3 bases at V and 2 bases at J, with 10 bases in the middle. In nucleotides, the CDR3 is TGTGCCAGCAGCCATATTGGGACTCAAGAGACCCAGTACTTC. This codes for CASSHIGTQETQYF. Based on the CDR3 plus reference TRBV14 and TRBJ2-5, the full variable domain is EAGVTQFPSHSVIEKGQTVTLRCDPISGHDNLYWYRRVMGKEIKFLLHFVKESKQDESGMPNNRFLAERTGGTYSTLKVQPAELEDSGVYFCASSHIGTQETQYFGPGTRLLVL.

CDR3 amino acids: CATTGSTDTQYF. CDR3 bases: TGTGCCACCACGGGGAGTACAGATACGCAGTATTTT. J is TRBJ2-3 and V is TRBV6-5; D might be TRBD2 (5 bases). The germline V and J ends were trimmed by 10 bases and 3 bases, with 11 bases remaining between them. CDR3 size: 12 residues. Germline V lookup: CDR1 MNHEY, CDR2 SVGAGI.

The V call is TRBV5-1, the J call TRBJ2-2; the D gene is possibly TRBD2 (7 bases). CDR1 SGHRS and CDR2 YFSETQ come from the germline V gene. The CDR3 extends over 15 amino acids. Trimming removed 4 bases from V and 4 bases from J, with 14 bases in between. Here the CDR3 reads CASSAGRGITGELFF. The CDR3 region has the DNA TGCGCCAGCAGCGCAGGGAGGGGGATCACCGGGGAGCTGTTTTTT.

The rearrangement links TRBV2 to TRBJ1-5, with D unclear. Germline V lookup: CDR1 SNHLY, CDR2 FYNNEI. The CDR3 loop spans 15 amino acids. The ends were cut back, 7 bases at V and 5 bases at J, with 18 bases in the middle. The DNA for the CDR3 is TGTGCCAGCAAGCGAGGAGGGTCCTACGATCAGCCCCAGCATTTT. Amino acid sequence: CASKRGGSYDQPQHF. The full variable domain, with the rest looked up from reference TRBV2 and TRBJ1-5, is EPEVTQTPSHQVTQMGQEVILRCVPISNHLYFYWYRQILGQKVEFLVSFYNNEISEKSEIFDDQFSVERPDGSNFTLKIRSTKLEDSAMYFCASKRGGSYDQPQHFGDGTRLSIL.

The chain joins TRBV10-3 to TRBJ2-1; tentative D call: TRBD1 (6 bases). The germline V gene has CDR1 ENHRY and CDR2 SYGVKD. The V end lost 3 bases, the J end lost 5 bases, and 14 bases lay between the germline ends. The CDR3 totals 15 residues. The CDR3 DNA reads TGTGCCATCAGTGAAAGGGCAGGGGAAAACAATGAGCAGTTCTTC. Translating gives CAISERAGENNEQFF.

The rearrangement uses TRBV18 and TRBJ2-7; weak D call: TRBD2 (5 bases). The ends were cut back, 5 bases at V and 4 bases at J, with 12 bases in the middle. CDR1 is KGHSH, CDR2 LQKENI, per germline. The CDR3 runs 13 residues. CDR3 DNA sequence: TGTGCCAGCTCAACTGACCGGAGGTACGAGCAGTACTTC. It specifies CASSTDRRYEQYF.

This clone was picked up a small number of times. The chain links TRBV21-1 to TRBJ1-4; TRBD1 is the table's D call, not checked against the DNA. TRBV21-1 counts as a pseudogene. The CDR3 sequence is 17 residues long. CDR3 DNA: TGTGCCAGCAGCTCCCGGGACAGGCCTCCAAGTAATGAAAAACTGTTTTTT. This codes for CASSSRDRPPSNEKLFF.

This clone showed up just a few times. The chain couples TRBV30 to TRBJ2-2, with D perhaps TRBD2 (5 bases). V shed 3 bases and J shed 6 bases, with 17 bases lying between them. Germline lookup yields CDR1 GTSNPN and CDR2 SVGIG (reference sequence). This CDR3 region has 15 residues. CDR3 region: CAWSDIPGVAGELFF. The CDR3 region has the DNA TGTGCCTGGAGCGATATACCCGGGGTGGCCGGGGAGCTGTTTTTT.

This chain joins TRBV15 and TRBJ1-6; 7 bases are a match to TRBD1. CDR3 length: 14 amino acids. CDR1 LNHNV and CDR2 YYDKDF come from the germline V gene (reference sequence). V lost 0 bases to trimming and J lost 10 bases; unmatched junction nucleotides: 3. Here the CDR3 DNA reads TGTGCCACCAGCAGAGATAGGGGGCCCTCACCCCTCCACTTT. Residues: CATSRDRGPSPLHF.

This chain links TRBV29-1 with TRBJ1-2, with D maybe TRBD1 (5 bases). The V gene lost 5 bases and the J gene lost 5 bases, with 15 bases spanning the gap. This CDR3 is built from 13 residues. CDR1 SQVTM and CDR2 ANQGSEA come from the germline V gene. CDR3 loop: CSVTTDKGYGYTF. DNA of the CDR3: TGCAGCGTTACGACAGATAAGGGTTATGGCTACACCTTC.

This sequence joins TRBV7-3 and TRBJ2-5; D is perhaps TRBD2 (6 bases). The CDR3 runs to 16 residues. The germline V and J ends were trimmed by 2 bases and 5 bases, with 18 bases remaining between them. Germline loops: CDR1 SGHTA, CDR2 FQGTGA. The CDR3 DNA reads as TGTGCCAGCAGCTTATTCTCGCGAGATGGAGGGGAGACCCAGTACTTC. Its protein is CASSLFSRDGGETQYF.